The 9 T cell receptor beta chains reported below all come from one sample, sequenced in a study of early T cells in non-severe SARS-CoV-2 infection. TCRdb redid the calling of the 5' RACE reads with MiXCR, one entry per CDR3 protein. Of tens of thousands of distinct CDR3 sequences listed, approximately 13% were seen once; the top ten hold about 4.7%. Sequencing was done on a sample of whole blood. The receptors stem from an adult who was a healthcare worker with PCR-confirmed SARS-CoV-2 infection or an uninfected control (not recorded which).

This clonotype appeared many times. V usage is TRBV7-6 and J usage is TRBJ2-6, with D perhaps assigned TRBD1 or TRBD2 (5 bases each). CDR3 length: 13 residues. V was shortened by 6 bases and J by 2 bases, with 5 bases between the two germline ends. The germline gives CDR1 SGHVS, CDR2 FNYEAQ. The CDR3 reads CASRGAGANVLTF. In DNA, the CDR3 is TGTGCCAGCAGGGGGGCTGGGGCCAACGTCCTGACTTTC. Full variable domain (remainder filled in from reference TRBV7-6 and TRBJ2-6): GAGVSQSPRYKVTKRGQDVALRCDPISGHVSLYWYRQALGQGPEFLTYFNYEAQQDKSGLPNDRFSAERPEGSISTLTIQRTEQRDSAMYRCASRGAGANVLTFGAGSRLTVL.

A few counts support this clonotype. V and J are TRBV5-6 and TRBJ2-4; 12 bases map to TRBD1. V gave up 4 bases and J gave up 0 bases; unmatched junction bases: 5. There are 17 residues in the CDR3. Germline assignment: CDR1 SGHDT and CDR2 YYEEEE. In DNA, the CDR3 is TGTGCCAGCAGCCCTTGGGACAGGGGGCAAGCCAAAAACATTCAGTACTTC. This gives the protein CASSPWDRGQAKNIQYF.

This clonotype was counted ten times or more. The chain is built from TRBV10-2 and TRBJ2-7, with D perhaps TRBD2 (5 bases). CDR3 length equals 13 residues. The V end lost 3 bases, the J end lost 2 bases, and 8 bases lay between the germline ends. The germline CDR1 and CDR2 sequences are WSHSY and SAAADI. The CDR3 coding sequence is TGCGCCAGCAGTGATAGCGCCACCTACGAGCAGTACTTC. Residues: CASSDSATYEQYF.

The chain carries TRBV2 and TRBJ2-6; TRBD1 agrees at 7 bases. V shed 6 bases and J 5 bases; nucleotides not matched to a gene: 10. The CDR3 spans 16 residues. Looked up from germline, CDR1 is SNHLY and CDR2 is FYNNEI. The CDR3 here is CASSRDSSDRANVLTF. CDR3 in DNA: TGTGCCAGCAGCAGGGACAGCTCCGATCGGGCCAACGTCCTGACTTTC.

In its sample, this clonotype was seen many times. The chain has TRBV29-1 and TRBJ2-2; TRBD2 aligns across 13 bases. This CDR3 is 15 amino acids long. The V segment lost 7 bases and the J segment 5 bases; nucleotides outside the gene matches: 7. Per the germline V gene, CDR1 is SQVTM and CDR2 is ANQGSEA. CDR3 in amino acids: CSAGLAGVMTGELFF. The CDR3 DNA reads TGCAGCGCCGGACTAGCGGGGGTGATGACCGGGGAGCTGTTTTTT.

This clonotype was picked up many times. Here the CDR3 reads CASRETGRRLTEAFF. The CDR3 coding sequence is TGTGCCAGCCGGGAGACAGGGAGGCGATTAACTGAAGCTTTCTTT. This sequence joins TRBV21-1 and TRBJ1-1; TRBD1 reflects the table's D call only, with no check against the DNA. TRBV21-1 is shown as a pseudogene. The CDR3 covers 15 residues.

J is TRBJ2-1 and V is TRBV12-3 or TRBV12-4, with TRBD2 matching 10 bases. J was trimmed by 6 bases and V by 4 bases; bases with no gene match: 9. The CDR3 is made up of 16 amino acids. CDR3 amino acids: CASSSRTSGLVNEQFF. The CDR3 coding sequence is TGTGCCAGCAGTTCCAGGACTAGCGGTTTGGTCAATGAGCAGTTCTTC.

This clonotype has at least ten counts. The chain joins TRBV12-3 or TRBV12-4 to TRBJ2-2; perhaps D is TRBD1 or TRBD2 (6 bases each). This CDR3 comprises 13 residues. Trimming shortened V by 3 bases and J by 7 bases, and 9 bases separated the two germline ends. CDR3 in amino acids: CASSFGGRGELFF. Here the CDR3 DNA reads TGTGCCAGCAGTTTTGGGGGGCGCGGGGAGCTGTTTTTT.

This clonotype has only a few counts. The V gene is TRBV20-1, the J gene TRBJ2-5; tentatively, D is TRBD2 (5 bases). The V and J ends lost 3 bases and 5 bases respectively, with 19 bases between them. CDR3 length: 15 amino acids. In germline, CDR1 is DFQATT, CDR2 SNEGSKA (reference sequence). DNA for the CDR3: TGCAGTGCTAGTTTACCCACCCAGAGGAGGGAGACCCAGTACTTC. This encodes CSASLPTQRRETQYF.